This T cell receptor beta chain was documented in a study of T cell responses to AZD1222 COVID-19 vaccine. Overall study results and limits: Donors were mostly white British, more females; clonal diversity possibly underestimated.

The CDR3 totals 16 residues. V lost 1 base, J lost 0 bases, and 12 bases lay in between. Germline V gene data show CDR1 as LNHNV and CDR2 as YYDKDF (reference sequence). This clone was observed a handful of times. The antigen is unknown. Generated by immunoSEQ multiplex PCR, the TCRdb table keeps only in-frame clones and is missing some. The sample shows approximately 100,000 clones, 87% of them seen only once. This chain links TRBV15 with TRBJ2-5, with TRBD2 as a possible D gene (6 bases). The specimen was peripheral blood, collected 28 days after the second AZD1222 dose. The origin of this receptor is an adult who received the AZD1222 COVID-19 vaccine. CDR3 sequence: CATSRGRGAYQETQYF. The CDR3 nucleotides are TGTGCCACCAGCAGAGGGAGGGGTGCGTACCAAGAGACCCAGTACTTC.